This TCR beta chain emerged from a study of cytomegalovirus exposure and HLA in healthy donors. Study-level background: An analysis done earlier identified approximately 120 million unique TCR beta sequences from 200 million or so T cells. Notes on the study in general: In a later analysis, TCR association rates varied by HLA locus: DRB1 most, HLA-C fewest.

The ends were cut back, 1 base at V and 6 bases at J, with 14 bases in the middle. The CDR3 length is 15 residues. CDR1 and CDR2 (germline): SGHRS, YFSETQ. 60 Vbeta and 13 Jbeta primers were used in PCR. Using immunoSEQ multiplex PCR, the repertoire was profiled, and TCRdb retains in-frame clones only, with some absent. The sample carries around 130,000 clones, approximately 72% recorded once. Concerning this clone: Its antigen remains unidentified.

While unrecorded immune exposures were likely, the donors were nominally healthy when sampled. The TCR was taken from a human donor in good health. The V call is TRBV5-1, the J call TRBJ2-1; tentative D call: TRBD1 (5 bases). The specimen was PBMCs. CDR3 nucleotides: TGCGCCAGCAGCTTGTCCGACAGTCTTTCCAATGAGCAGTTCTTC. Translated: CASSLSDSLSNEQFF.